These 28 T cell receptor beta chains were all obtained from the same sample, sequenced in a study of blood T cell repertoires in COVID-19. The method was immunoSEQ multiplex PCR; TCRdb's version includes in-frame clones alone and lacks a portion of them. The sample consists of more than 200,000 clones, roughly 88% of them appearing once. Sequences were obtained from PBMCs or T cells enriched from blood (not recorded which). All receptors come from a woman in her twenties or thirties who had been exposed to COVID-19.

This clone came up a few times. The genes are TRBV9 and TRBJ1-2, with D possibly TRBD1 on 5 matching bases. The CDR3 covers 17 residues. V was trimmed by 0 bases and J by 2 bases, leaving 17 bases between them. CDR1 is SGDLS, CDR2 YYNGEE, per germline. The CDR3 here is CASSVGEDTLGNYGYTF. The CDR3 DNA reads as TGTGCCAGCAGCGTAGGGGAGGACACCCTCGGAAACTATGGCTACACCTTC.

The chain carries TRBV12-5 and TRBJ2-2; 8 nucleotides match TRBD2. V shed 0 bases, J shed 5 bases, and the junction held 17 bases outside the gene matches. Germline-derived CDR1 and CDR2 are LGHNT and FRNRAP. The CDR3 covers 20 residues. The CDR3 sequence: CASGLVAAGVLFGRTGELFF. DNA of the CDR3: TGTGCTAGTGGTTTGGTAGCAGCGGGAGTGCTCTTTGGTCGTACCGGGGAGCTGTTTTTT.

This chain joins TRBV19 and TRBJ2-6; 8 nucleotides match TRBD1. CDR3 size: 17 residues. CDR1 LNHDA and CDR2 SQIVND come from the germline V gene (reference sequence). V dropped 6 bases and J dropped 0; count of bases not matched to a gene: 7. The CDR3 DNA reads TGTGCCAGTAGCGAGACAGGGGTGGGCTCTGGGGCCAACGTCCTGACTTTC. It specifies CASSETGVGSGANVLTF.

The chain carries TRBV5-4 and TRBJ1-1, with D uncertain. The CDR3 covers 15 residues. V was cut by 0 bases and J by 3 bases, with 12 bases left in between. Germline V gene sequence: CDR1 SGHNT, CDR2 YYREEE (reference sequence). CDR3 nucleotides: TGTGCCAGCAGCTTGGTGGGCCGATCGGACACTGAAGCTTTCTTT. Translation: CASSLVGRSDTEAFF. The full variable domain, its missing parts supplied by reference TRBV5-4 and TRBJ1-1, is ETGVTQSPTHLIKTRGQQVTLRCSSQSGHNTVSWYQQALGQGPQFIFQYYREEENGRGNFPPRFSGLQFPNYSSELNVNALELDDSALYLCASSLVGRSDTEAFFGQGTRLTVV.

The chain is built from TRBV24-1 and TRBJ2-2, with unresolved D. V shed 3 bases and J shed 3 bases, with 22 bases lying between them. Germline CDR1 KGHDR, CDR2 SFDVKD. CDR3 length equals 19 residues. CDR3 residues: CATSDRVNLGDGYTGELFF. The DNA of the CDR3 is TGTGCCACCAGTGATCGTGTAAATTTGGGCGACGGTTACACCGGGGAGCTGTTTTTT.

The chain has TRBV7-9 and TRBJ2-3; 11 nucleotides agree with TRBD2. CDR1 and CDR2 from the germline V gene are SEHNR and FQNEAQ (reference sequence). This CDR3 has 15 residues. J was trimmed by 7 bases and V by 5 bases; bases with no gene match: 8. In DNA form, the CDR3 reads TGTGCCAGCAGCCCCGTAGCGGGAGGGCCGAATACGCAGTATTTT. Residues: CASSPVAGGPNTQYF.

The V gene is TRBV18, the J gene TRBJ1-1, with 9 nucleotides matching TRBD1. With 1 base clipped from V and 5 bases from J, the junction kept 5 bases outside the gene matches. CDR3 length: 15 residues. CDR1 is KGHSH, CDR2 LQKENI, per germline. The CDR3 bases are TGTGCCAGCTCACCACTGGGGACAGGGAAGACTGAAGCTTTCTTT. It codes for CASSPLGTGKTEAFF.

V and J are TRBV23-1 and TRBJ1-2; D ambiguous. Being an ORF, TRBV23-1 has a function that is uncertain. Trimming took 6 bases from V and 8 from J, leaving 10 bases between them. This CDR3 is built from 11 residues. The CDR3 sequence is CASREVAGYTF. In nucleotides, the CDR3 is TGCGCCAGCAGGGAGGTAGCCGGCTACACCTTC.

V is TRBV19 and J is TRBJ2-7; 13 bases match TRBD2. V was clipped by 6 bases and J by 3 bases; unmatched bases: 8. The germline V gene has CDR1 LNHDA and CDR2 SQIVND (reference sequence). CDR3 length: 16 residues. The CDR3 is CASSPPLAGGLYEQYF. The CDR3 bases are TGTGCCAGTAGCCCTCCACTAGCGGGAGGGCTCTACGAGCAGTACTTC.

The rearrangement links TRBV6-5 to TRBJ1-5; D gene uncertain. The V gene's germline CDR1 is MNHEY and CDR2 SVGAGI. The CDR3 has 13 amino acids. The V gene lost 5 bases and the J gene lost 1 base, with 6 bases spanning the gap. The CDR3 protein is CASSTRSNQPQHF. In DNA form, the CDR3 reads TGTGCCAGCAGTACCAGGAGCAATCAGCCCCAGCATTTT.

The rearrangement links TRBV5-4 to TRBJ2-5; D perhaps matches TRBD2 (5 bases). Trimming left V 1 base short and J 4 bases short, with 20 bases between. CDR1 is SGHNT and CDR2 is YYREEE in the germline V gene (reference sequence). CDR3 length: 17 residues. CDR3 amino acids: CASSLSRLKRVGETQYF. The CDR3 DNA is TGTGCCAGCAGCTTGTCCCGACTTAAGAGGGTAGGAGAGACCCAGTACTTC. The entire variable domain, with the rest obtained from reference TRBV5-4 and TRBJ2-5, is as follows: ETGVTQSPTHLIKTRGQQVTLRCSSQSGHNTVSWYQQALGQGPQFIFQYYREEENGRGNFPPRFSGLQFPNYSSELNVNALELDDSALYLCASSLSRLKRVGETQYFGPGTRLLVL.

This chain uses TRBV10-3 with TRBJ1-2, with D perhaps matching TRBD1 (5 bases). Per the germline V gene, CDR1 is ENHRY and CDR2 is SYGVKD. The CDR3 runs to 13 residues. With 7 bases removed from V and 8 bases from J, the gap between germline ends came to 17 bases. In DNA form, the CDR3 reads TGTGCCATCACCCAAGACAGATTTTACGGCTACACCTTC. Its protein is CAITQDRFYGYTF.

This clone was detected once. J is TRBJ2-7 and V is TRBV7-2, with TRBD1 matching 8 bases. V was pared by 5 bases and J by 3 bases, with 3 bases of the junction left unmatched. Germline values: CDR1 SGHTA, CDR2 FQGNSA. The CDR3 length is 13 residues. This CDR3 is CASSPGQVYEQYF. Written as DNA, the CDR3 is TGTGCCAGCAGCCCGGGACAGGTCTACGAGCAGTACTTC.

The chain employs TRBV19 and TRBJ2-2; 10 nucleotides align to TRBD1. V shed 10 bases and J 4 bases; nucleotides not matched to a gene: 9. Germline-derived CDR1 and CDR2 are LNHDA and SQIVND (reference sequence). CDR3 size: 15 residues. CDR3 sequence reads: CATPRDRGSTGELFF. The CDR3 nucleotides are TGTGCCACACCGAGGGACAGGGGTTCCACCGGGGAGCTGTTTTTT.

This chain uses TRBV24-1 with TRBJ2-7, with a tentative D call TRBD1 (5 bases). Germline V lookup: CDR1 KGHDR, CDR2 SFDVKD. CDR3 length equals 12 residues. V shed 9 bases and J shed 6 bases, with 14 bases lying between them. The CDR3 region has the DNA TGTGCCACCTCTGACCAGGGTCCCGAGCAGTACTTC. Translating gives CATSDQGPEQYF.

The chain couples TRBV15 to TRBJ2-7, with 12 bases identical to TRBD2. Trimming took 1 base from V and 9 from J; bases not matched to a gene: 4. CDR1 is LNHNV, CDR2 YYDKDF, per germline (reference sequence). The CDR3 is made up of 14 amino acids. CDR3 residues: CATSRASGRVGQYF. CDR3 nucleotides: TGTGCCACCAGCAGAGCTAGCGGGAGGGTCGGGCAGTACTTC. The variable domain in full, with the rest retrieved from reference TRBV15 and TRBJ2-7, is DAMVIQNPRYQVTQFGKPVTLSCSQTLNHNVMYWYQQKSSQAPKLLFHYYDKDFNNEADTPDNFQSRRPNTSFCFLDIRSPGLGDTAMYLCATSRASGRVGQYFGPGTRLTVT.

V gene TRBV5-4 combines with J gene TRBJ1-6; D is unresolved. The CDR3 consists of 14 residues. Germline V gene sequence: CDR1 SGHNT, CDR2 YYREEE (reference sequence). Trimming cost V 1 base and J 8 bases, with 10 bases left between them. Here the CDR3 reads CASSLLRADSPLHF. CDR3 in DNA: TGTGCCAGCAGCTTGCTACGAGCGGATTCACCCCTCCACTTT. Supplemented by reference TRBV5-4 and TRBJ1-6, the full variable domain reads ETGVTQSPTHLIKTRGQQVTLRCSSQSGHNTVSWYQQALGQGPQFIFQYYREEENGRGNFPPRFSGLQFPNYSSELNVNALELDDSALYLCASSLLRADSPLHFGNGTRLTVT.

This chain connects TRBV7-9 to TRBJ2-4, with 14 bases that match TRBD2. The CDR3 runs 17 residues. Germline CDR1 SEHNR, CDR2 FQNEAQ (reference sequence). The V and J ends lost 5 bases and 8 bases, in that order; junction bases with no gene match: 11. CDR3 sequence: CASSRTSGRRRGDIQYF. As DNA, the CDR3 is TGTGCCAGCAGCCGGACTAGCGGGAGGCGCCGGGGGGACATTCAGTACTTC.

CDR3 nucleotides: TGTGCCAGCAGTTGGGGGGGTCAGTTCGATACGCAGTATTTT. This codes for CASSWGGQFDTQYF. The chain links TRBV27 to TRBJ2-3; TRBD2 matches 7 bases. Germline values: CDR1 MNHEY, CDR2 SMNVEV (reference sequence). The CDR3 has 14 residues. After removal of 4 bases from V and 6 bases from J, the junction contained 7 bases not matched to a gene.

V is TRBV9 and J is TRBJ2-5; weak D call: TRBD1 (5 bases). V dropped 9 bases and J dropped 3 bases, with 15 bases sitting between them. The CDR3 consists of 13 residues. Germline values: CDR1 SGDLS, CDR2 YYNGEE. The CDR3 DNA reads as TGTGCCACTCCCTCGACAGAAAAAGAGACCCAGTACTTC. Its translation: CATPSTEKETQYF.

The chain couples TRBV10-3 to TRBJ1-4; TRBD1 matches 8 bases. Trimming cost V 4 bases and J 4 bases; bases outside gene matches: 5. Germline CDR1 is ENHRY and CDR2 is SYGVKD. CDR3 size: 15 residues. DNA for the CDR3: TGTGCCATCAGTGGGGACAGGCTCTTTAATGAAAAACTGTTTTTT. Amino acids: CAISGDRLFNEKLFF.

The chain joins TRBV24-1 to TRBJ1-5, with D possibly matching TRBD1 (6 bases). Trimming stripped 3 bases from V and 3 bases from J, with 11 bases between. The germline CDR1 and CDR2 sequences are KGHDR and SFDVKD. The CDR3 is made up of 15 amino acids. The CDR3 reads CATSDPGTPNQPQHF. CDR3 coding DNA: TGTGCCACCAGTGATCCCGGGACACCCAATCAGCCCCAGCATTTT.

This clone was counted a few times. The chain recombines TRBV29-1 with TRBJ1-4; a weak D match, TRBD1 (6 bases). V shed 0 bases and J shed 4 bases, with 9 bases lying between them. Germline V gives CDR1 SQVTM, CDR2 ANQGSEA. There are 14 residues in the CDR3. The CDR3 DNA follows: TGCAGCGTTGAAGAGGGACATAGTAATGAAAAACTGTTTTTT. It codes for CSVEEGHSNEKLFF.

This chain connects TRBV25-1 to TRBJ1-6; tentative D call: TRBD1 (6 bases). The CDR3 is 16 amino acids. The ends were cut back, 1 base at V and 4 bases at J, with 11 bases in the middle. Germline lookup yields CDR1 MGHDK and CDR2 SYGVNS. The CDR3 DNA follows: TGTGCCAGCAGTGAATTTGGGGGGGCTTATAATTCACCCCTCCACTTT. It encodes CASSEFGGAYNSPLHF.

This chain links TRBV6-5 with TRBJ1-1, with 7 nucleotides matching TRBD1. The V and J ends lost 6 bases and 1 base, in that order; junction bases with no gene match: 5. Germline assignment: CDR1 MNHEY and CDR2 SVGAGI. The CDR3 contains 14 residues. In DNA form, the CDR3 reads TGTGCCAGCAGCCGCGACAGGGCGAACACTGAAGCTTTCTTT. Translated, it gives CASSRDRANTEAFF.

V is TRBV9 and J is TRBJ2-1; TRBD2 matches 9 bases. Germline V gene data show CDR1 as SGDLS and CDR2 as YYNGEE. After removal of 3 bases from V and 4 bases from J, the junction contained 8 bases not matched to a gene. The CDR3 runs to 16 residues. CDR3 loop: CASSAEGREGYNEQFF. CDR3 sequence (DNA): TGTGCCAGCAGCGCCGAGGGGCGGGAGGGTTACAATGAGCAGTTCTTC.

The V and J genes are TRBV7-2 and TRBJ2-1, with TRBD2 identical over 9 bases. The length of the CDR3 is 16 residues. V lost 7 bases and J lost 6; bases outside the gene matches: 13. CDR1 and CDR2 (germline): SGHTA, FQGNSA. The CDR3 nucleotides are TGTGCCAGCATCCCGCGGGGCGGGAGGGCCCTCAATGAGCAGTTCTTC. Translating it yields CASIPRGGRALNEQFF.

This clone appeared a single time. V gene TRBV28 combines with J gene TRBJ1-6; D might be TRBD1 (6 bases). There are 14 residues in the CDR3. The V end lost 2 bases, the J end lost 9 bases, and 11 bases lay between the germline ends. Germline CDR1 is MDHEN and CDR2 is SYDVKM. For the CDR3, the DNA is TGTGCCAGCAGTTTAGGGGGGGCGGGTTCACCCCTCCACTTT. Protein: CASSLGGAGSPLHF. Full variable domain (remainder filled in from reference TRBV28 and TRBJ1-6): DVKVTQSSRYLVKRTGEKVFLECVQDMDHENMFWYRQDPGLGLRLIYFSYDVKMKEKGDIPEGYSVSREKKERFSLILESASTNQTSMYLCASSLGGAGSPLHFGNGTRLTVT.